The 3 T cell receptor beta chains below come from one sample, sequenced in a study of cytomegalovirus exposure and HLA in healthy donors. PCR employed 60 Vbeta and 13 Jbeta primers. The data were produced by immunoSEQ multiplex PCR, yet TCRdb's version contains in-frame clones alone and is incomplete. The table records 110,000 to 150,000 clones, 60% to 80% of them present only once. The material sequenced was PBMCs. The origin of the receptors is a woman between 45 and 65 years old in good health and CMV-seronegative.

This clone occurred once. V is TRBV10-3 and J is TRBJ2-5; 7 bases line up with TRBD2. The germline CDR1 and CDR2 sequences are ENHRY and SYGVKD. Losses at the gene ends were 8 bases for V and 7 bases for J; bases not matched to a gene: 4. This CDR3 region has 11 residues. The CDR3 bases are TGTGCCATCGGTGGGGGGGGGACCCAGTACTTC. Translating gives CAIGGGGTQYF.

This clone came up once. This sequence joins TRBV7-2 and TRBJ2-7, with D tentatively TRBD2 (5 bases). The CDR3 is made up of 15 amino acids. Germline values: CDR1 SGHTA, CDR2 FQGNSA. V was cut by 1 base and J by 0 bases, with 10 bases left in between. DNA of the CDR3: TGTGCCAGCAGCTTAGGGGGAGCCCCCTCCTACGAGCAGTACTTC. Amino acid sequence: CASSLGGAPSYEQYF.

This chain joins TRBV7-9 and TRBJ2-2, with a tentative D call TRBD2 (7 bases). Germline V gene lookup returns CDR1 SEHNR and CDR2 FQNEAQ (reference sequence). Trimming stripped 10 bases from V and 7 bases from J, with 25 bases between. The CDR3 is made up of 16 amino acids. The CDR3 bases are TGTGCCACCCAGGACGGCGGGGGCCCCACTTTCGGGGAGCTGTTTTTT. It is translated as CATQDGGGPTFGELFF.